This record covers a single T cell receptor (beta chain). Its antigen is unidentified. These data belong to a study of shared clonotypes between healthy human individuals. Whole-study context: Researchers assigned three CD4 naive, three CD4 memory, two CD8 naive and one CD8 memory plate to each donor.

Study-wide results and limits: The generation probabilities recorded for non-shared clonotypes fell below those of clonotypes shared by all four donors.

Assay: immunoSEQ multiplex PCR; the TCRdb copy retains only in-frame clones and omits some. The table includes some 1,100,000 clones, about 84% detected once. What was sequenced was memory CD4+ T cells from PBMCs. Indicated subset: CD45RA-negative fraction. The TCR comes from a man aged 18 to 29 in good health. Some clones in this sample may be carry-over from other donors' samples.

The CDR3 DNA reads as TGTGCCAGTAGTGGGAGGCCCGACTTACCCACAGATACGCAGTATTTT. This sequence encodes CASSGRPDLPTDTQYF. The gene calls are TRBV19 and TRBJ2-3; weak D call: TRBD2 (6 bases). Germline V CDR1 and CDR2: LNHDA, SQIVND (reference sequence). This CDR3 spans 16 amino acids. With 5 bases removed from V and 2 bases from J, the gap between germline ends came to 17 bases.